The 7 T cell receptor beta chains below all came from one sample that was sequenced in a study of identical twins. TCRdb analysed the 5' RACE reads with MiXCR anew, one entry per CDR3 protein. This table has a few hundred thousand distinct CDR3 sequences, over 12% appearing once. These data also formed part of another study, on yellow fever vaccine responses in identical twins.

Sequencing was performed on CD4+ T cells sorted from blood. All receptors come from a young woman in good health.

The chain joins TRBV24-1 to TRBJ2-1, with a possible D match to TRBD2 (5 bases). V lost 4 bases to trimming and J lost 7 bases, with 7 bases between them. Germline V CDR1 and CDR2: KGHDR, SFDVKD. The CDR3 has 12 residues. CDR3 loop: CATSDGVNEQFF. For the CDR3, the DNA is TGTGCCACCAGTGACGGGGTAAATGAGCAGTTCTTC.

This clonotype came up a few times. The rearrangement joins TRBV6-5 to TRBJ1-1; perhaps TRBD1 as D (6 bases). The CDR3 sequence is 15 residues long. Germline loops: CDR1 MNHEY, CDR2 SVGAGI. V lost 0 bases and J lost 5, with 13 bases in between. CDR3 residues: CASSYSVFRGTEAFF. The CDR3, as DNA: TGTGCCAGCAGTTACTCGGTTTTTAGGGGGACTGAAGCTTTCTTT.

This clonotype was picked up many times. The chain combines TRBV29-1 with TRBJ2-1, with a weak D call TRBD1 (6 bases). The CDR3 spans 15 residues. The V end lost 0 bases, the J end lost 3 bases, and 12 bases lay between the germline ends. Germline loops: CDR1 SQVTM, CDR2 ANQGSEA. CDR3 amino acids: CSVEDFAGVYNEQFF. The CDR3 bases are TGCAGCGTTGAAGATTTTGCAGGGGTCTACAATGAGCAGTTCTTC.

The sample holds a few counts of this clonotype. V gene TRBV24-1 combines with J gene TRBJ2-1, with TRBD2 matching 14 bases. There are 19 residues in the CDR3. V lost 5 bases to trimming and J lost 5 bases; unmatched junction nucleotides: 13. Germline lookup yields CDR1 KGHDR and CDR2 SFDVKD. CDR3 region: CATSGKGLAGGPINNEQFF. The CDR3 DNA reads TGTGCCACCAGTGGGAAAGGACTAGCGGGAGGACCTATCAACAATGAGCAGTTCTTC.

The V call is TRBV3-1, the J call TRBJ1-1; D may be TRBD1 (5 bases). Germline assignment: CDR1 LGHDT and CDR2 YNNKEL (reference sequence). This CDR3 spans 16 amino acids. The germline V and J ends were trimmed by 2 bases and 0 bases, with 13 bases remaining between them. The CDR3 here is CASSQTIGRVNTEAFF. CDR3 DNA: TGTGCCAGCAGCCAAACGATTGGCAGGGTGAACACTGAAGCTTTCTTT.

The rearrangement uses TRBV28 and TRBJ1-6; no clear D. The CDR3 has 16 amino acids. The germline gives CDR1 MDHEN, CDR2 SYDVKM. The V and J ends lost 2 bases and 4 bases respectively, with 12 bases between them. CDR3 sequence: CASSLSVQIYNSPLHF. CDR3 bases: TGTGCCAGCAGTTTAAGCGTACAGATATATAATTCACCCCTCCACTTT.

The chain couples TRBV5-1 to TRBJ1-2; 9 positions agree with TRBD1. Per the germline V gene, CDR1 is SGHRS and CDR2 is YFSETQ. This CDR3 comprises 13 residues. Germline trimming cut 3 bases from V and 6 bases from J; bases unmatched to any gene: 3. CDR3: CASSSGTGNGYTF. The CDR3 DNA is TGCGCCAGCAGCTCAGGGACAGGGAATGGCTACACCTTC.